The subject of this entry is one T cell receptor beta chain. In its sample, this clonotype was seen many times. Its binding antigen is unknown. No much larger clonotype is one base removed from it; base qualities were not supplied. The record originates from a study of CD8 T cells in ankylosing spondylitis (dated by TCRdb to 2016 to 2017). Background for the entire study: The study profiled T cell receptor beta repertoires in healthy donors and ankylosing spondylitis patients to find disease-linked TCR variants. In total, the full study cohort was made up of some 100 healthy donors and 25 to 30 ankylosing spondylitis patients. Peripheral blood was sampled, and synovial fluid was also collected from ankylosing spondylitis patients. On the study overall, not on this receptor specifically: Blood from ankylosing spondylitis patients appeared to be characterized by a TCR beta motif composed of under 10 highly homologous amino acid variants. Some of the motif variants had been reported before in the synovial fluid and blood of reactive arthritis patients, a finding that suggests common disease-initiation mechanisms. Significant enrichment of the disease-linked clones was reported in matched synovial fluid samples from ankylosing spondylitis patients. The disease-linked clones had a CD8+ phenotype and were found at relatively low frequencies in peripheral blood.

Cut back by 1 base and 6 bases, the V and J ends lie 9 bases apart. The CDR3, cysteine through phenylalanine, is 13 amino acids long. Only the CDR3 part of the read is kept: 39 bases, read in frame from the first base. TCRdb shows the sequencer as Illumina HiSeq 2500. Quantitative 5'-RACE with molecular barcodes was used to prepare TCR beta libraries. The original methods were these. Disease-linked TCR variants were identified with a new computational method built on a probabilistic model of VDJ rearrangement. The public reads were reprocessed in TCRdb via fastp at Q25 and MiXCR, keeping in-frame beta chains. Each CDR3 protein gets just one entry, which takes the most common genes and DNA from the rows behind it. The V and J calls shown here were made by TCRdb, not taken from the authors' results. This sample gives 300,000 to 400,000 distinct CDR3 sequences in total; approximately 14% of them show up just once. Jointly, the top ten make up about 1.1% of the sample.

The sequence is built from TRBV12-3 or TRBV12-4 and TRBJ1-2; no D gene can be assigned with confidence. The sequenced sample was blood, either unsorted or a sorted T cell fraction (not recorded which). The sequence came from a male donor with ankylosing spondylitis or in good health (not recorded which). The DNA reads as follows: TGTGCCAGCAGTTTAGAAGTGGGAAATGGCTACACCTTC. This gives the protein CASSLEVGNGYTF.